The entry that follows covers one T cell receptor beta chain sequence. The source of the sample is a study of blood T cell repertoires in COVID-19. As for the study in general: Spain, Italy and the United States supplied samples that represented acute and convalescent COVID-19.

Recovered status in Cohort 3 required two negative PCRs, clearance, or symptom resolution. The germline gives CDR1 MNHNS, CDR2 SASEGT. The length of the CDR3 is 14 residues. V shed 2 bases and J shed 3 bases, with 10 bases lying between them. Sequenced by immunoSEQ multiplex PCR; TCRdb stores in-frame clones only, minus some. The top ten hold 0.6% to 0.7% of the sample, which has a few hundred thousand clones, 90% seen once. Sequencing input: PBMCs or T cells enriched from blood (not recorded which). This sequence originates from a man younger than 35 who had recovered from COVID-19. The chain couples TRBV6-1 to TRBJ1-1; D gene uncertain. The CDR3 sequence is CASSERGWYTEAFF. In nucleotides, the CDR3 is TGTGCCAGCAGTGAAAGAGGGTGGTACACTGAAGCTTTCTTT.